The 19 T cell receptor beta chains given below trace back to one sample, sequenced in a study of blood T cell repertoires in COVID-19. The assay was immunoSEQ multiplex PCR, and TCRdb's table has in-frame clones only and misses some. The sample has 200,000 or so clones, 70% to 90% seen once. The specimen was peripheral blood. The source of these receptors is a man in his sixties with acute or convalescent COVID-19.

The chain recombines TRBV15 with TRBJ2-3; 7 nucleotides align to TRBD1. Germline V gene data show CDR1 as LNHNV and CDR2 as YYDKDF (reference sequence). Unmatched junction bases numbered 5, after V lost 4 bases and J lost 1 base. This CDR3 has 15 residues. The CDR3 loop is CATSNRQGRTDTQYF. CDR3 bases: TGTGCCACCAGCAACCGACAGGGCCGCACAGATACGCAGTATTTT.

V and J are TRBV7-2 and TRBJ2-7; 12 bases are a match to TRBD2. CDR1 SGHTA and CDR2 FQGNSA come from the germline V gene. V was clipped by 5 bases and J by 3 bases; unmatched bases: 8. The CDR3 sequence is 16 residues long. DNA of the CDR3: TGTGCCAGCAGCGCTAGCGGGAGGGGAGGGGACTACGAGCAGTACTTC. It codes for CASSASGRGGDYEQYF. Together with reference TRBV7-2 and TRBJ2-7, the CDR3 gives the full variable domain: GAGVSQSPSNKVTEKGKDVELRCDPISGHTALYWYRQSLGQGLEFLIYFQGNSAPDKSGLPSDRFSAERTGGSVSTLTIQRTQQEDSAVYLCASSASGRGGDYEQYFGPGTRLTVT.

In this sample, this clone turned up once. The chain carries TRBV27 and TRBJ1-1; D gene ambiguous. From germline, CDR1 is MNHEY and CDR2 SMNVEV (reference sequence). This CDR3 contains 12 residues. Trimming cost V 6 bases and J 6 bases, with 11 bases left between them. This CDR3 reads CASRTGGSEAFF. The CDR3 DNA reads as TGTGCCAGCAGAACGGGAGGATCTGAAGCTTTCTTT.

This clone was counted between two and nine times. CDR3 region: CASSFTGVNTEAFF. DNA for the CDR3: TGTGCCAGCAGCTTCACCGGGGTGAACACTGAAGCTTTCTTT. V is TRBV7-2 and J is TRBJ1-1; no clear D gene. CDR3 length equals 14 residues. With 3 bases removed from V and 0 bases from J, the gap between germline ends came to 8 bases. Germline CDR1 is SGHTA and CDR2 is FQGNSA.

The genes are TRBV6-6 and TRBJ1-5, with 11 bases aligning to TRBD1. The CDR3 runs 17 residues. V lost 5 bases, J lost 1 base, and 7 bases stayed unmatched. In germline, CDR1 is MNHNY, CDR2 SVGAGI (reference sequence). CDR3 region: CASSPTGQGASNQPQHF. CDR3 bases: TGTGCCAGCAGTCCCACCGGACAGGGGGCAAGCAATCAGCCCCAGCATTTT.

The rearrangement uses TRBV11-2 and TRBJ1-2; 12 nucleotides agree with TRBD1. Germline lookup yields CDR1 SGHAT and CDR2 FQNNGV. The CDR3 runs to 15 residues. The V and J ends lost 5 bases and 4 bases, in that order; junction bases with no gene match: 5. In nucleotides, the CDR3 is TGTGCCAGCAGCGCCGGGACAGGGGGCGGCTATGGCTACACCTTC. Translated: CASSAGTGGGYGYTF.

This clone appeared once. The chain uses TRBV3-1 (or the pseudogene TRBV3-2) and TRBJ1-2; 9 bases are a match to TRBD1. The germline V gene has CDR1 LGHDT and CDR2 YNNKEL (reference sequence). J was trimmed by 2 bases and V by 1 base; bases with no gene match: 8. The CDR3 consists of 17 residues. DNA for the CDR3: TGTGCCAGCAGCCAAGGTAACGCCGGGACAGGGAACTATGGCTACACCTTC. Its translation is CASSQGNAGTGNYGYTF.

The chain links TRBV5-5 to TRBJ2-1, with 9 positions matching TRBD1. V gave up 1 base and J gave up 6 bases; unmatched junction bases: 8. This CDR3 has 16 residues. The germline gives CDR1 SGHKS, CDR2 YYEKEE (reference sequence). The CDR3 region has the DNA TGTGCCAGCAGCTTGTATCCGGGACAGGGTACCAATGAGCAGTTCTTC. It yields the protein CASSLYPGQGTNEQFF.

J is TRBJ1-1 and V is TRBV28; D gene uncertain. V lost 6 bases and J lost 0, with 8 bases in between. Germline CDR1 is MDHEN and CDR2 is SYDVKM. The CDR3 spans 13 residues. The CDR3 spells CASSHELNTEAFF. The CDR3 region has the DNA TGTGCCAGCAGCCACGAGTTGAACACTGAAGCTTTCTTT. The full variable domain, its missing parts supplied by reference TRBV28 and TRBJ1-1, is DVKVTQSSRYLVKRTGEKVFLECVQDMDHENMFWYRQDPGLGLRLIYFSYDVKMKEKGDIPEGYSVSREKKERFSLILESASTNQTSMYLCASSHELNTEAFFGQGTRLTVV.

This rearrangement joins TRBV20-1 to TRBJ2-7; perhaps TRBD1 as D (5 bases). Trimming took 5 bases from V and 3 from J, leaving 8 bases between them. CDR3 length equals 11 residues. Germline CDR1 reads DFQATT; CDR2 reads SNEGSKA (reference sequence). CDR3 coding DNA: TGCAGTGCTGTACAGGTCTACGAGCAGTACTTC. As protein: CSAVQVYEQYF.

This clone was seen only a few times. DNA for the CDR3: TGTGCCAGCAGCCCACAGGGGGCTGGAGGCTACACCTTC. Amino acids: CASSPQGAGGYTF. The V and J genes are TRBV3-1 (or the pseudogene TRBV3-2) and TRBJ1-2; the match to TRBD1 covers 9 bases. The V segment lost 4 bases and the J segment 8 bases; nucleotides outside the gene matches: 5. The CDR3 runs to 13 residues. The germline V gene has CDR1 LGHDT and CDR2 YNNKEL (reference sequence).

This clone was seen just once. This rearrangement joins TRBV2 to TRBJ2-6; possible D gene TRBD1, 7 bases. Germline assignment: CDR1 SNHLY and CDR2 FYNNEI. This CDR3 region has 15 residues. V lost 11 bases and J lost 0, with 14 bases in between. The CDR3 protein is CACQGGRSGANVLTF. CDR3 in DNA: TGTGCCTGCCAGGGGGGCCGCTCTGGGGCCAACGTCCTGACTTTC.

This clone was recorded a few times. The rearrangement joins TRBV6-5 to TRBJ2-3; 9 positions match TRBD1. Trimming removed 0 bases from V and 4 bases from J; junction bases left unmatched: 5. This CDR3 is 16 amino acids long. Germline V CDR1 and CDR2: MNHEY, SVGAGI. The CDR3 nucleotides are TGTGCCAGCAGTTACTCGAGAGGACAGGGGCCAGATACGCAGTATTTT. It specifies CASSYSRGQGPDTQYF.

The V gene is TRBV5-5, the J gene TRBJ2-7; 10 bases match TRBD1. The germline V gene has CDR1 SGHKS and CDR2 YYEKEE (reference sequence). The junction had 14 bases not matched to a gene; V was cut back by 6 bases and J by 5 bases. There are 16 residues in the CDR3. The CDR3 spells CASNHQGGQGVNEQYF. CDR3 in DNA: TGTGCCAGCAACCACCAAGGCGGACAGGGGGTAAACGAGCAGTACTTC.

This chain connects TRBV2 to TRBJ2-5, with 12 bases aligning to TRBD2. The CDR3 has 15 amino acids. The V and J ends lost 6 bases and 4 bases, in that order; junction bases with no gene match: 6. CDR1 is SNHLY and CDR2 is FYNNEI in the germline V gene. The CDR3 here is CASSPPSGRGETQYF. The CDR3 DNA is TGTGCCAGCAGCCCCCCTAGCGGGAGGGGAGAGACCCAGTACTTC. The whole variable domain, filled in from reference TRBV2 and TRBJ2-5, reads EPEVTQTPSHQVTQMGQEVILRCVPISNHLYFYWYRQILGQKVEFLVSFYNNEISEKSEIFDDQFSVERPDGSNFTLKIRSTKLEDSAMYFCASSPPSGRGETQYFGPGTRLLVL.

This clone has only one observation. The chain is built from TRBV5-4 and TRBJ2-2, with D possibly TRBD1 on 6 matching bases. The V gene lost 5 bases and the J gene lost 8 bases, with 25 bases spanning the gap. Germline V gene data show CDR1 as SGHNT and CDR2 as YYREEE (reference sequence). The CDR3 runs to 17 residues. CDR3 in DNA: TGTGCCAGCAGTCCGCCCCGGACAGACTCGTACTCGGGGGAGCTGTTTTTT. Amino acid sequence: CASSPPRTDSYSGELFF.

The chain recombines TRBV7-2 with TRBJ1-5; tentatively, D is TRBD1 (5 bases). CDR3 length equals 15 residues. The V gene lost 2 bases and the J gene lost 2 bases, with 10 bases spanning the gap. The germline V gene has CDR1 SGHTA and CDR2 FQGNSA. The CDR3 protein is CASSLIGAGNQPQHF. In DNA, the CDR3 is TGTGCCAGCAGCTTAATTGGGGCGGGCAATCAGCCCCAGCATTTT.

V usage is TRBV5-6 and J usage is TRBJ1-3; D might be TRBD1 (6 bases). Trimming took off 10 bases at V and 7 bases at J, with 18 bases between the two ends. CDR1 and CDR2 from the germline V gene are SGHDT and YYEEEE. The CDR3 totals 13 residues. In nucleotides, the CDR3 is TGTGCCTCTCACCAGGGGAGTTGGAACACCATATATTTT. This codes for CASHQGSWNTIYF.

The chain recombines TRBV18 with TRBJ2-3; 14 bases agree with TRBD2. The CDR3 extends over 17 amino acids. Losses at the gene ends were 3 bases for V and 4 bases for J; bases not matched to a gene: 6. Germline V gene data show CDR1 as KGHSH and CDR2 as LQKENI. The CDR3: CASSPQRLAGGPDTQYF. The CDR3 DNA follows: TGTGCCAGCTCACCTCAAAGACTAGCGGGAGGGCCAGATACGCAGTATTTT.